This TCR beta chain was retrieved from a study of shared clonotypes between healthy human individuals. The data were produced by immunoSEQ multiplex PCR, yet TCRdb's version contains in-frame clones alone and is incomplete. The sample has around 1.5 million clones; 95% to 99% are singletons. Points on this clone: Distinct nucleotide sequences in the sample also encode this CDR3.

The CDR3 covers 14 residues. Germline CDR1 reads SEHNR; CDR2 reads FQNEAQ (reference sequence). V shed 3 bases and J shed 0 bases, with 7 bases lying between them. The sequencing sample was made of naive CD4+ T cells sorted from blood. Subset defined: CD45RA+ positively selected. The receptor was isolated from a man in his thirties or forties in good health. The chain recombines TRBV7-9 with TRBJ2-3; D possibly corresponds to TRBD1 (5 bases). Written as DNA, the CDR3 is TGTGCCAGCAGCTTCCGACAGAGCACAGATACGCAGTATTTT. Amino acid sequence: CASSFRQSTDTQYF. The full variable domain, in which reference TRBV7-9 and TRBJ2-3 provide the parts outside the CDR3, is DTGVSQNPRHKITKRGQNVTFRCDPISEHNRLYWYRQTLGQGPEFLTYFQNEAQLEKSRLLSDRFSAERPKGSFSTLEIQRTEQGDSAMYLCASSFRQSTDTQYFGPGTRLTVL.